The 25 T cell receptor beta chains in this list originate from one sample, sequenced in a study of shared clonotypes between healthy human individuals. Terminally differentiated effector memory CD45RA+ cells were excluded by CCR7 positive selection of CD45RO-negative cells. Using immunoSEQ multiplex PCR, the repertoire was profiled, and TCRdb retains in-frame clones only, with some absent. The top ten hold about 1.6% of the sample, which has over 2,000,000 clones, 93% seen once. The specimen sequenced was naive CD8+ T cells from PBMCs. The origin of the receptors is a man aged 18-30 years in good health. Some clones in this sample may be carry-over from other donors' samples.

Of note for this clone: Other DNA sequences in this sample translate to the same CDR3. This sequence joins TRBV11-2 and TRBJ2-7; D not resolved. Trimming cost V 1 base and J 6 bases, with 7 bases left between them. The CDR3 contains 12 residues. Germline V lookup: CDR1 SGHAT, CDR2 FQNNGV. The CDR3 nucleotides read TGTGCCAGCAGCTTAGGTACGTCCGAGCAGTACTTC. Protein product: CASSLGTSEQYF.

The rearrangement joins TRBV27 to TRBJ2-7; TRBD1 or TRBD2 may be the D gene (5 bases each). Germline V gives CDR1 MNHEY, CDR2 SMNVEV (reference sequence). The V gene lost 6 bases and the J gene lost 5 bases, with 14 bases spanning the gap. This CDR3 has 13 residues. The CDR3 DNA sequence: TGTGCCAGCAGCCATGACGGGGACCACGAGCAGTACTTC. Its translation: CASSHDGDHEQYF.

The chain uses TRBV11-2 and TRBJ2-1; the D gene is possibly TRBD2 (5 bases). CDR3 length: 14 residues. V was pared by 2 bases and J by 5 bases, with 10 bases between. The germline CDR1 and CDR2 sequences are SGHAT and FQNNGV. DNA of the CDR3: TGTGCCAGCAGCTTACGGGGAACCCACAATGAGCAGTTCTTC. Amino acid sequence: CASSLRGTHNEQFF.

The J gene is TRBJ1-6, the V gene TRBV30; D not resolved. Trimming shortened V by 4 bases and J by 6 bases, and 10 bases separated the two germline ends. The CDR3 consists of 13 residues. Germline CDR1 is GTSNPN and CDR2 is SVGIG (reference sequence). The DNA of the CDR3 is TGTGCCTGGACGGAAACCTTTAATTCACCCCTCCACTTT. Its translation is CAWTETFNSPLHF.

The V call is TRBV27, the J call TRBJ1-2; D possibly corresponds to TRBD1 (6 bases). Germline CDR1 reads MNHEY; CDR2 reads SMNVEV (reference sequence). CDR3 length equals 13 residues. Deletions cut 5 bases from V and 4 bases from J, with 11 bases between. CDR3: CASSRQGSYGYTF. The CDR3 DNA sequence: TGTGCCAGCAGTCGCCAGGGGAGCTATGGCTACACCTTC.

The chain links TRBV7-6 to TRBJ2-5; 9 nucleotides line up with TRBD2. This CDR3 spans 16 amino acids. V lost 6 bases to trimming and J lost 0 bases; unmatched junction nucleotides: 8. CDR1 is SGHVS and CDR2 is FNYEAQ in the germline V gene. CDR3 sequence (DNA): TGTGCCAGCAGTCCGACTAGCGGCTATTACCAAGAGACCCAGTACTTC. Its protein is CASSPTSGYYQETQYF.

The rearrangement uses TRBV9 and TRBJ2-6; D is possibly TRBD2 (7 bases). Germline CDR1 and CDR2: SGDLS and YYNGEE. V lost 4 bases and J 4 bases, leaving 15 bases between the germline ends. The CDR3 covers 16 residues. The CDR3 nucleotides are TGTGCCAGCAGCATCCACAGGGAGGGCGGGGCCAACGTCCTGACTTTC. Translating gives CASSIHREGGANVLTF.

The rearrangement joins TRBV28 to TRBJ1-1, with no clear D. CDR1 is MDHEN and CDR2 is SYDVKM in the germline V gene. The CDR3 covers 14 residues. V dropped 3 bases and J dropped 2 bases, with 10 bases sitting between them. The DNA for the CDR3 is TGTGCCAGCAGTTTGGGCAGAACCAACACTGAAGCTTTCTTT. This gives the protein CASSLGRTNTEAFF.

This sequence joins TRBV11-1 and TRBJ2-2; 8 nucleotides agree with TRBD1. Germline trimming cut 5 bases from V and 2 bases from J; bases unmatched to any gene: 4. The CDR3 covers 15 residues. The germline CDR1 and CDR2 sequences are SGHAT and FQDESV (reference sequence). CDR3 nucleotides: TGTGCCAGCAGCCGAGGGACAGGCAACACCGGGGAGCTGTTTTTT. It translates to CASSRGTGNTGELFF.

The chain employs TRBV5-1 and TRBJ2-7, with 8 bases lining up with TRBD2. Germline CDR1 SGHRS, CDR2 YFSETQ. The V gene end was trimmed by 4 bases and the J gene end by 3 bases; junction bases not matched to a gene: 9. This CDR3 spans 15 amino acids. This CDR3 reads CASSLRAGDIYEQYF. Written as DNA, the CDR3 is TGCGCCAGCAGCCTAAGAGCGGGAGATATCTACGAGCAGTACTTC. The full variable domain, in which reference TRBV5-1 and TRBJ2-7 provide the parts outside the CDR3, is KAGVTQTPRYLIKTRGQQVTLSCSPISGHRSVSWYQQTPGQGLQFLFEYFSETQRNKGNFPGRFSGRQFSNSRSEMNVSTLELGDSALYLCASSLRAGDIYEQYFGPGTRLTVT.

The gene calls are TRBV6-5 and TRBJ2-3; tentative D call: TRBD2 (5 bases). The germline V gene encodes CDR1 MNHEY and CDR2 SVGAGI. The germline V and J ends were trimmed by 0 bases and 3 bases, with 10 bases remaining between them. The CDR3 covers 15 residues. CDR3 DNA sequence: TGTGCCAGCAGTTACTCAGGAGGTGGAACAGATACGCAGTATTTT. Protein sequence: CASSYSGGGTDTQYF.

As to this clone: The same CDR3 can be traced to other DNA sequences in this sample. The V call is TRBV9, the J call TRBJ2-4; D gene ambiguous. The germline V and J ends were trimmed by 2 bases and 0 bases, with 9 bases remaining between them. CDR3 size: 15 residues. In germline, CDR1 is SGDLS, CDR2 YYNGEE. The CDR3 nucleotides read TGTGCCAGCAGCGTCGACGGTCTAGCCAAAAACATTCAGTACTTC. This encodes CASSVDGLAKNIQYF.

About this clone itself: In the same sample, other DNA sequences code for this CDR3. V gene TRBV28 combines with J gene TRBJ2-7; 10 nucleotides match TRBD1. V shed 2 bases, J shed 5 bases, and the junction held 6 bases outside the gene matches. This CDR3 spans 15 amino acids. CDR1 and CDR2 (germline): MDHEN, SYDVKM. The CDR3, as DNA: TGTGCCAGCAGTTTAGGGGACAGGGGCCCCCACGAGCAGTACTTC. Translated, it gives CASSLGDRGPHEQYF.

The chain joins TRBV4-1 to TRBJ1-4, with D possibly matching TRBD1 (6 bases). Deletions cut 4 bases from V and 2 bases from J, with 11 bases between. There are 15 residues in the CDR3. Germline V gene sequence: CDR1 MGHRA, CDR2 YSYEKL. This chain's CDR3 is CASSLLTGTNEKLFF. The DNA for the CDR3 is TGCGCCAGCAGCCTCCTTACAGGGACTAATGAAAAACTGTTTTTT.

This chain joins TRBV28 and TRBJ1-4; maybe TRBD1 (5 bases). The CDR3 loop spans 15 amino acids. Germline V gene data show CDR1 as MDHEN and CDR2 as SYDVKM. Trimming left V 6 bases short and J 2 bases short, with 13 bases between. CDR3 protein: CASRAGIRTNEKLFF. The CDR3 region has the DNA TGTGCCAGCAGAGCAGGGATTAGGACTAATGAAAAACTGTTTTTT.

The genes are TRBV6-1 and TRBJ2-6; D is uncertain. Germline CDR1 and CDR2: MNHNS and SASEGT. The CDR3 length is 14 residues. Deletions cut 4 bases from V and 0 bases from J, with 4 bases between. CDR3 protein: CASSGASGANVLTF. CDR3 coding DNA: TGTGCCAGCAGTGGGGCCTCTGGGGCCAACGTCCTGACTTTC.

The J gene is TRBJ1-1, the V gene TRBV4-1; possible D gene TRBD1, 6 bases. The CDR3 runs 16 residues. The germline V and J ends were trimmed by 5 bases and 2 bases, with 18 bases remaining between them. Germline CDR1 and CDR2: MGHRA and YSYEKL. In nucleotides, the CDR3 is TGCGCCAGCAGCTACCACTTGGACAGACCCAACACTGAAGCTTTCTTT. It is translated as CASSYHLDRPNTEAFF.

The CDR3 coding sequence is TGTGCCAGCAGCTCACAGAGTCCGAAAATGGCGACAGTCGGGGAGCTGTTTTTT. This translates into CASSSQSPKMATVGELFF. The chain has TRBV7-9 and TRBJ2-2; D is possibly TRBD1 (5 bases). Trimming left V 4 bases short and J 7 bases short, with 25 bases between. The CDR3 contains 18 residues. Germline lookup yields CDR1 SEHNR and CDR2 FQNEAQ (reference sequence). The variable domain in full, completed from reference TRBV7-9 and TRBJ2-2, reads DTGVSQNPRHKITKRGQNVTFRCDPISEHNRLYWYRQTLGQGPEFLTYFQNEAQLEKSRLLSDRFSAERPKGSFSTLEIQRTEQGDSAMYLCASSSQSPKMATVGELFFGEGSRLTVL.

This clone was seen ten or more times. The chain recombines TRBV10-2 with TRBJ2-7; D remains unclear. The CDR3 consists of 11 residues. Trimming stripped 6 bases from V and 5 bases from J, with 8 bases between. CDR1 and CDR2 (germline): WSHSY, SAAADI. The CDR3 DNA is TGCGCCAGCAGCCGGAGTGACGAGCAGTACTTC. This gives the protein CASSRSDEQYF.

This chain joins TRBV19 and TRBJ2-1; 9 bases map to TRBD2. CDR1 is LNHDA and CDR2 is SQIVND in the germline V gene (reference sequence). This CDR3 has 15 residues. The trim removed 8 bases at V and 1 base at J, leaving 6 bases unmatched. CDR3 sequence (DNA): TGTGCCAGTCGACTAGCGGACCTATCCTACAATGAGCAGTTCTTC. This sequence encodes CASRLADLSYNEQFF.

The rearrangement joins TRBV29-1 to TRBJ2-1; 7 positions agree with TRBD2. CDR1 and CDR2 (germline): SQVTM, ANQGSEA. The CDR3 is 11 residues long. With V trimmed by 7 bases and J by 8 bases, 5 bases remained unmatched. In DNA form, the CDR3 reads TGCAGCGGCCGGGGGGTGGATGAGCAGTTCTTC. Encoded protein: CSGRGVDEQFF.

This sequence joins TRBV29-1 and TRBJ2-3; the match to TRBD1 covers 8 bases. Per the germline V gene, CDR1 is SQVTM and CDR2 is ANQGSEA. J was trimmed by 4 bases and V by 5 bases; bases with no gene match: 14. This CDR3 comprises 16 residues. CDR3 region: CSVLPRGQALSDTQYF. The CDR3 region has the DNA TGCAGCGTTCTACCCCGGGGACAGGCCTTATCAGATACGCAGTATTTT.

On this clone: This CDR3 is also generated by other DNA sequences in the sample. This rearrangement joins TRBV7-9 to TRBJ1-1; D gene ambiguous. The CDR3 runs 12 residues. V lost 2 bases, J lost 6 bases, and 7 bases lay in between. Looked up from germline, CDR1 is SEHNR and CDR2 is FQNEAQ (reference sequence). CDR3 coding DNA: TGTGCCAGCAGCTTACTCGGGGCTGAAGCTTTCTTT. As protein: CASSLLGAEAFF.

This chain connects TRBV7-9 to TRBJ2-5, with 8 nucleotides matching TRBD1. This CDR3 has 14 amino acids. Losses at the gene ends were 5 bases for V and 5 bases for J; bases not matched to a gene: 7. Germline V gives CDR1 SEHNR, CDR2 FQNEAQ (reference sequence). CDR3: CASSPRTGMETQYF. CDR3 in DNA: TGTGCCAGCAGCCCTAGGACAGGGATGGAGACCCAGTACTTC.

This clone was recorded once. The rearrangement joins TRBV6-5 to TRBJ2-2; D is unresolved. The V and J ends lost 7 bases and 2 bases respectively, with 11 bases between them. CDR3 length: 14 residues. Germline V gene lookup returns CDR1 MNHEY and CDR2 SVGAGI. The CDR3 DNA is TGTGCCAGCACTTTCCAGGAAAACACCGGGGAGCTGTTTTTT. As protein: CASTFQENTGELFF.